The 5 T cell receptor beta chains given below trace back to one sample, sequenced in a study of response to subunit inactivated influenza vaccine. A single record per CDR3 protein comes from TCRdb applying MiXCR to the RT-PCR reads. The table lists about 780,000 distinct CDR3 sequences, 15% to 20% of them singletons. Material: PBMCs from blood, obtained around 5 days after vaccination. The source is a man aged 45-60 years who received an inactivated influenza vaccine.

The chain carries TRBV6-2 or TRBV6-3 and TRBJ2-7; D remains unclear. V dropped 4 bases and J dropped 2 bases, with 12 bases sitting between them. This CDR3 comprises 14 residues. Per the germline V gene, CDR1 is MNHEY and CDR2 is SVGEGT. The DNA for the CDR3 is TGTGCCAGCAGTTTCTTACCCTGGGCCTACGAGCAGTACTTC. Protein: CASSFLPWAYEQYF.

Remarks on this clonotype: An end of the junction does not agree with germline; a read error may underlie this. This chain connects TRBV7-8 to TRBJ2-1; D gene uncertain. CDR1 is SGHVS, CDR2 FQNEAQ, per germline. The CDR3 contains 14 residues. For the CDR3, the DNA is TGTGCCAGCAGGTTAGGAAGAGCGAACAATGAGCAGTTCTTC. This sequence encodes CASRLGRANNEQFF. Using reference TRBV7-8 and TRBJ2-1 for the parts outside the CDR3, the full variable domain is GAGVSQSPRYKVAKRGQDVALRCDPISGHVSLFWYQQALGQGPEFLTYFQNEAQLDKSGLPSDRFFAERPEGSVSTLKIQRTQQEDSAVYLCASRLGRANNEQFFGPGTRLTVL.

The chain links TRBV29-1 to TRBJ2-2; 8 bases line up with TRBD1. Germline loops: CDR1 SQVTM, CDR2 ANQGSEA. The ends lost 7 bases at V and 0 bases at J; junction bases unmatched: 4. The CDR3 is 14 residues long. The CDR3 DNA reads TGCAGCGCACGGACAGGGACGAACACCGGGGAGCTGTTTTTT. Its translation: CSARTGTNTGELFF.

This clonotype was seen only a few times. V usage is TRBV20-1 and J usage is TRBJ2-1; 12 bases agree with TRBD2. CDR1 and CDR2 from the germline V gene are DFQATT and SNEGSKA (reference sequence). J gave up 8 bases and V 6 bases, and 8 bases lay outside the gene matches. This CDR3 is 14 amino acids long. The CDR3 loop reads CSAPTSGSSYEQFF. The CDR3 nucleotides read TGCAGTGCACCGACTAGCGGGAGTTCTTATGAGCAGTTCTTC.

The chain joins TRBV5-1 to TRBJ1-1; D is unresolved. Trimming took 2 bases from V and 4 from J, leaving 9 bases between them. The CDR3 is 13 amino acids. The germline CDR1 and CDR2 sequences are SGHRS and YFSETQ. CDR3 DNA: TGCGCCAGCAGCTTCATCGGAGCCACTGAAGCTTTCTTT. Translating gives CASSFIGATEAFF.